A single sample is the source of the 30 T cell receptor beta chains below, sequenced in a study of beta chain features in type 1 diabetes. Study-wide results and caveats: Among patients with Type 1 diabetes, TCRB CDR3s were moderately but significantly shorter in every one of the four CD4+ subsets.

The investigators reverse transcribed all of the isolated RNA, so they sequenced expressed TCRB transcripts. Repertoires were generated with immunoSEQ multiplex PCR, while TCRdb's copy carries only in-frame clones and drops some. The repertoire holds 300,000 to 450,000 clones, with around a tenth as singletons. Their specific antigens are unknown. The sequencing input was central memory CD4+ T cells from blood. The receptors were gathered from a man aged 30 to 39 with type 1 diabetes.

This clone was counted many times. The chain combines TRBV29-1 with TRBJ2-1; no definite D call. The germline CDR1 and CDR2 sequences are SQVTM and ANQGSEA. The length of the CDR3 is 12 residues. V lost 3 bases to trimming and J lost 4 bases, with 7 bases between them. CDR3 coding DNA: TGCAGCGTTGAGTTGGGTTACAATGAGCAGTTCTTC. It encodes CSVELGYNEQFF.

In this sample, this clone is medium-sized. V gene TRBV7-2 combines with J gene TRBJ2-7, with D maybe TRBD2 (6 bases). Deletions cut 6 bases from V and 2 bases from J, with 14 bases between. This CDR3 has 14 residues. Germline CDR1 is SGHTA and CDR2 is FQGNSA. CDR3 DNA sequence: TGTGCCAGCAGAGTTAGCGGAGTCACCTACGAGCAGTACTTC. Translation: CASRVSGVTYEQYF. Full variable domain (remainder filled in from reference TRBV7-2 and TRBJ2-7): GAGVSQSPSNKVTEKGKDVELRCDPISGHTALYWYRQSLGQGLEFLIYFQGNSAPDKSGLPSDRFSAERTGGSVSTLTIQRTQQEDSAVYLCASRVSGVTYEQYFGPGTRLTVT.

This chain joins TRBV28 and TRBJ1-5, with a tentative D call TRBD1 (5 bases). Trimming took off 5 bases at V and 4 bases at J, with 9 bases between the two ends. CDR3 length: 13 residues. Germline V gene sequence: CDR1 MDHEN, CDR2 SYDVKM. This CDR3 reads CASSATVNQPQHF. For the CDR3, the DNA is TGTGCCAGCAGTGCGACAGTAAATCAGCCCCAGCATTTT.

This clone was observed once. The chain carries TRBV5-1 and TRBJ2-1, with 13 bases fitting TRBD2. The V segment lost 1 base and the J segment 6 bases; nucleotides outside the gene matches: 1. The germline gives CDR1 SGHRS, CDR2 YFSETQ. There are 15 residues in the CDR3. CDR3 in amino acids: CASSLRLAGGNEQFF. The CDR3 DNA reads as TGCGCCAGCAGCTTGAGACTAGCGGGAGGCAATGAGCAGTTCTTC.

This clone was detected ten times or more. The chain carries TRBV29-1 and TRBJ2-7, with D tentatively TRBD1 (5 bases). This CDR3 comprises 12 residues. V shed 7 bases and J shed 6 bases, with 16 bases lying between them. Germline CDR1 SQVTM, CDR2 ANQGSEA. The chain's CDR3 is CSGGPGWGEQYF. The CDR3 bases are TGCAGCGGCGGACCAGGGTGGGGCGAGCAGTACTTC.

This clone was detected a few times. This CDR3 reads CASSPATSGAYEQYF. CDR3 nucleotide sequence: TGTGCCAGCTCACCGGCTACTAGCGGGGCCTACGAGCAGTACTTC. The chain uses TRBV18 and TRBJ2-7; 10 bases agree with TRBD2. Germline CDR1 and CDR2: KGHSH and LQKENI. V shed 3 bases and J 2 bases; nucleotides not matched to a gene: 4. The CDR3 runs to 15 residues.

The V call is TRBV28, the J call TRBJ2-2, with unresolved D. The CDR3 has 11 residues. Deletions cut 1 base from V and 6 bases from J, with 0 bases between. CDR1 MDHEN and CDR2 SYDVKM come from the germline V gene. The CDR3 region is CASSLSGELFF. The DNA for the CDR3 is TGTGCCAGCAGTTTATCCGGGGAGCTGTTTTTT.

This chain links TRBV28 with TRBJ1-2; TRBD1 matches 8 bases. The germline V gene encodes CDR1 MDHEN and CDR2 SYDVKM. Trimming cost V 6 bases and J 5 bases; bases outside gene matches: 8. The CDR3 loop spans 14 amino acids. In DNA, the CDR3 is TGTGCCAGCAGGGTGACAGGGGAATGGTATGGCTACACCTTC. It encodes CASRVTGEWYGYTF.

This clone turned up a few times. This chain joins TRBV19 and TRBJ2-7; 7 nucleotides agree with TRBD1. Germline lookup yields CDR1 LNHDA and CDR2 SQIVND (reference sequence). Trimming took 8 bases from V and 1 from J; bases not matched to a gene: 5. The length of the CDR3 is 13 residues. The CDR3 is CASAGDSSYEQYF. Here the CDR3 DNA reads TGTGCCAGTGCCGGGGACAGTTCCTACGAGCAGTACTTC.

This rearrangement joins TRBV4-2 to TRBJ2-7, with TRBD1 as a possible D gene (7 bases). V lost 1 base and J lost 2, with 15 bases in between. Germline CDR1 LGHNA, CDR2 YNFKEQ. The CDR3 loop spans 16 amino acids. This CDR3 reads CASSQGQGDWAYEQYF. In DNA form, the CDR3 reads TGTGCCAGCAGCCAAGGGCAGGGGGACTGGGCCTACGAGCAGTACTTC.

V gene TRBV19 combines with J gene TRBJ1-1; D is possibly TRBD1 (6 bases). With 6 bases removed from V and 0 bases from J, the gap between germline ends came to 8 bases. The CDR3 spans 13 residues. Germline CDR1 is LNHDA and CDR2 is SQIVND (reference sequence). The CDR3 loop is CASSGTLNTEAFF. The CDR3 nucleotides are TGTGCCAGTAGCGGGACACTGAACACTGAAGCTTTCTTT.

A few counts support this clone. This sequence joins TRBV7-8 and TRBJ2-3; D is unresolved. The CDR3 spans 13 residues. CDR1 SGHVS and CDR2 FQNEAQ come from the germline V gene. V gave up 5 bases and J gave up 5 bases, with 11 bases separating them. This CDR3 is CASSLSMVDTQYF. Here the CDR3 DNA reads TGTGCCAGCAGCCTCTCCATGGTAGATACGCAGTATTTT. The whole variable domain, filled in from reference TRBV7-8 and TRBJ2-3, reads GAGVSQSPRYKVAKRGQDVALRCDPISGHVSLFWYQQALGQGPEFLTYFQNEAQLDKSGLPSDRFFAERPEGSVSTLKIQRTQQEDSAVYLCASSLSMVDTQYFGPGTRLTVL.

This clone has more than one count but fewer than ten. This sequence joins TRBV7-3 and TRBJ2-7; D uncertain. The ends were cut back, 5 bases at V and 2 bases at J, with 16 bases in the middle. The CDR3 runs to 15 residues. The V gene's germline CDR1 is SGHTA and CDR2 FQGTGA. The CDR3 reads CASSLTRRGTYEQYF. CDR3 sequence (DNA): TGTGCCAGCAGCCTGACTCGGCGTGGGACCTACGAGCAGTACTTC.

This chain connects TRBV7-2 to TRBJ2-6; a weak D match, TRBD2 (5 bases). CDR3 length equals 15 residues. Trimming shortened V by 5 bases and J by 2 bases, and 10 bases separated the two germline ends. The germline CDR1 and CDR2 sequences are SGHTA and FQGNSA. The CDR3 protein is CASSPRGTGANVLTF. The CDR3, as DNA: TGTGCCAGCAGCCCCCGGGGAACTGGGGCCAACGTCCTGACTTTC.

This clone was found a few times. The CDR3 nucleotides read TGTGCCAGCAGCAGCCGTACGGGCAATGAGCAGTTCTTC. Residues: CASSSRTGNEQFF. The V and J genes are TRBV7-2 and TRBJ2-1, with no clear D. The CDR3 length is 13 residues. V lost 5 bases and J lost 6, with 11 bases in between. Germline V CDR1 and CDR2: SGHTA, FQGNSA.

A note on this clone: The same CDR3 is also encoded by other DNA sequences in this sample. CDR3 sequence (DNA): TGTGCCAGCAGCTTAGTTGGGGGCTCCTCCACAGATACGCAGTATTTT. Amino acid sequence: CASSLVGGSSTDTQYF. The rearrangement joins TRBV11-2 to TRBJ2-3, with D perhaps matching TRBD1 (6 bases). The CDR3 consists of 16 residues. Germline V gene sequence: CDR1 SGHAT, CDR2 FQNNGV. V was clipped by 1 base and J by 2 bases, with 13 bases between them.

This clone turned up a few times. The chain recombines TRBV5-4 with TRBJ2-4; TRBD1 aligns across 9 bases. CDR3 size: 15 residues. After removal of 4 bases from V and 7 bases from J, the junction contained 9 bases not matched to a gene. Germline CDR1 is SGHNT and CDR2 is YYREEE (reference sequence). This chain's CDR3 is CASSGGQGFLNIQYF. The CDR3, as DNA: TGTGCCAGCAGCGGGGGACAGGGATTTTTGAACATTCAGTACTTC.

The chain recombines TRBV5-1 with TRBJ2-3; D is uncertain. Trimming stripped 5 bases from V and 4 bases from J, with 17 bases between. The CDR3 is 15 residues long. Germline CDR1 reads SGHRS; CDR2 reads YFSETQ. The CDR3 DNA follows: TGCGCCAGCAGTTCTTCACCGACCCAGGCAGATACGCAGTATTTT. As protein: CASSSSPTQADTQYF.

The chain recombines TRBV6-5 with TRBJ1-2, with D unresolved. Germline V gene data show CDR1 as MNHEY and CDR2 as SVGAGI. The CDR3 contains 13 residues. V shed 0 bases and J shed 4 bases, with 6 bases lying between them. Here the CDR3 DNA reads TGTGCCAGCAGTTACTCTGTCGGCTATGGCTACACCTTC. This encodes CASSYSVGYGYTF.

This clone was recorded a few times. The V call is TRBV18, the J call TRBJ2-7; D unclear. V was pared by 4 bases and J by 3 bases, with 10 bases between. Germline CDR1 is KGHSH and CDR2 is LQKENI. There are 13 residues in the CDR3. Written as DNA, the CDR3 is TGTGCCAGCTCACACACGCCGAGCTACGAGCAGTACTTC. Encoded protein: CASSHTPSYEQYF.

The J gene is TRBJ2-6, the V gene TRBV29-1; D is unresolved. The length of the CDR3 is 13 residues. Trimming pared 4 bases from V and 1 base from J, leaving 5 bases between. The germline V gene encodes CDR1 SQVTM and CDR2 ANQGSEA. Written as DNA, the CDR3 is TGCAGCGTTGGATGGTCTGGGGCCAACGTCCTGACTTTC. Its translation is CSVGWSGANVLTF.

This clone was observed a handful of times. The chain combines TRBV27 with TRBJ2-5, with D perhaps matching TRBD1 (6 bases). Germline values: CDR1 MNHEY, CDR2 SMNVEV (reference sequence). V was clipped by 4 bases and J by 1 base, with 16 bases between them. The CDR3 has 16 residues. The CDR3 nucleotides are TGTGCCAGCAGTTCGTACAACAGGGTCTCCCAAGAGACCCAGTACTTC. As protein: CASSSYNRVSQETQYF.

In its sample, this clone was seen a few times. The CDR3 bases are TGCAGTGCTAGGGAACTATACGAGCAGTACTTC. Translating gives CSARELYEQYF. V is TRBV20-1 and J is TRBJ2-7; D is undetermined. The CDR3 has 11 amino acids. V lost 3 bases and J 4 bases, leaving 7 bases between the germline ends. Germline V gene lookup returns CDR1 DFQATT and CDR2 SNEGSKA (reference sequence).

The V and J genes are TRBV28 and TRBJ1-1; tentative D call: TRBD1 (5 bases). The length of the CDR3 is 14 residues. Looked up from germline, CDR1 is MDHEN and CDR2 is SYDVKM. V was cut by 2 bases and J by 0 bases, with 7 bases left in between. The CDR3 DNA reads TGTGCCAGCAGTTTACAGGGAGTGAACACTGAAGCTTTCTTT. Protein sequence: CASSLQGVNTEAFF.

Here the CDR3 reads CASSLGQGTYEQYF. CDR3 bases: TGTGCCAGCAGCTTGGGACAGGGCACCTACGAGCAGTACTTC. The V call is TRBV7-2, the J call TRBJ2-7; 9 bases are a match to TRBD1. Germline values: CDR1 SGHTA, CDR2 FQGNSA. V shed 3 bases and J 2 bases; nucleotides not matched to a gene: 2. The CDR3 sequence is 14 residues long.

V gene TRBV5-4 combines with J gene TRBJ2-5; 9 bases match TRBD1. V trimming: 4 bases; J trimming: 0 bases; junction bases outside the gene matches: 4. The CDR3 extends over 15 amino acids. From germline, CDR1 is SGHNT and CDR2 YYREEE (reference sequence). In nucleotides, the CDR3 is TGTGCCAGCAGCCTGGGACAGGGTGACCAAGAGACCCAGTACTTC. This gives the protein CASSLGQGDQETQYF.

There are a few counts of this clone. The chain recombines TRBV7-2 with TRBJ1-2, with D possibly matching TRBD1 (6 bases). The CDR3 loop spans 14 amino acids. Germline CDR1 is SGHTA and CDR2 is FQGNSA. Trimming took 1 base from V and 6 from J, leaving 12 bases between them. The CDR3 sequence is CASSLVAGDNGYTF. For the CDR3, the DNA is TGTGCCAGCAGCTTAGTTGCAGGGGATAATGGCTACACCTTC.

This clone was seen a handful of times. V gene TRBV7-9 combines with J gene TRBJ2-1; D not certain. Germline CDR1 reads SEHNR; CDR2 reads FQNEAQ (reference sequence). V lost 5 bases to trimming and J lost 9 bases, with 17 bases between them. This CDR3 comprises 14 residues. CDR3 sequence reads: CASSAKRLVGEQFF. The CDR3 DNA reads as TGTGCCAGCAGCGCTAAGCGCCTTGTAGGTGAGCAGTTCTTC. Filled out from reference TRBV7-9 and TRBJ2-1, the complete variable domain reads DTGVSQNPRHKITKRGQNVTFRCDPISEHNRLYWYRQTLGQGPEFLTYFQNEAQLEKSRLLSDRFSAERPKGSFSTLEIQRTEQGDSAMYLCASSAKRLVGEQFFGPGTRLTVL.

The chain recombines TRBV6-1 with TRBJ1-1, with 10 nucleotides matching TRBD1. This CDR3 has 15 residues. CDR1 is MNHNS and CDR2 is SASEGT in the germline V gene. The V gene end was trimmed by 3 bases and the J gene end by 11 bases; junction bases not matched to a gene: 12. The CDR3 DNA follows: TGTGCCAGCAGTGATGCCGGGACAGGGGAATTTAAGGCTTTCTTT. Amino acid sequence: CASSDAGTGEFKAFF.

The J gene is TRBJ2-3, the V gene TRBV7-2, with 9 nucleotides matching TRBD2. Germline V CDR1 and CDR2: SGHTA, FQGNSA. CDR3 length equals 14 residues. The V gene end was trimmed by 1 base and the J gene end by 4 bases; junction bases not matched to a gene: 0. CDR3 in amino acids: CASSLGLAADTQYF. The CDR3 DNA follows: TGTGCCAGCAGCTTAGGACTAGCGGCAGATACGCAGTATTTT.